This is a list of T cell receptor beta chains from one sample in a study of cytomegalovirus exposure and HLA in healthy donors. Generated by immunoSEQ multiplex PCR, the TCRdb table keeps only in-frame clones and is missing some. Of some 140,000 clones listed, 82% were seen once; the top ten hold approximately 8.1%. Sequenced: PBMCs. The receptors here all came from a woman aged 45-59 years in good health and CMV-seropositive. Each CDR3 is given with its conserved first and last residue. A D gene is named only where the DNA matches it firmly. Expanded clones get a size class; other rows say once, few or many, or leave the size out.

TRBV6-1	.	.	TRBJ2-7	TGTGCCAGCAGTGAAGTTGCCGGCTCCTACGAGCAGTACTTC	CASSEVAGSYEQYF
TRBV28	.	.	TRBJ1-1	TGTGCCAGCAGTTTACCCCCGCCTAAAACGGCTTTCTTT	CASSLPPPKTAFF
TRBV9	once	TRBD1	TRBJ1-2	TGTGCCAGCAGCGTACGGGACAGGACCGCTAACTATGGCTACACCTTC	CASSVRDRTANYGYTF
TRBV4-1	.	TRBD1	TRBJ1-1	TGCGCCAGCAGCGCACTCCGGGGACAGCAGAACACTGAAGCTTTCTTT	CASSALRGQQNTEAFF
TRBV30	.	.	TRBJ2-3	TGTGCCTGGCTTTCCAGGGGCAGGGATACGCAGTATTTT	CAWLSRGRDTQYF
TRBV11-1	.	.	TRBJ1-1	TGTGCCGGCGGTCAGACGAACACTGAAGCTTTCTTT	CAGGQTNTEAFF
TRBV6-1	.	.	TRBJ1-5	TGTGCCAGCAGTGATCGGGGGGGGGTGAGCAATCAGCCCCAGCATTTT	CASSDRGGVSNQPQHF
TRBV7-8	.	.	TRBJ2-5	TGTGCCAGCAGCCCCAATAGGCGGGATCGAGAGACCCAGTACTTC	CASSPNRRDRETQYF
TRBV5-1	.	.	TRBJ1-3	TGCGCCAGCAGCTTGGGGCAGCGATCTGGAAACACCATATATTTT	CASSLGQRSGNTIYF
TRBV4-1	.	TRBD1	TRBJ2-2	TGCGCCAGCAGCCAAGACCTCCGGGACAGGGGGCTCCCGGGGGCCGGGGAGCTGTTTTTT	CASSQDLRDRGLPGAGELFF
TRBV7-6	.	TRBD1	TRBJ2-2	TGTGCCAGCAGAACGGGACAGCCGAACACCGGGGAGCTGTTTTTT	CASRTGQPNTGELFF
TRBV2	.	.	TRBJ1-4	TGTGCCAGCTGGGCAGATGAAAAACTGTTTTTT	CASWADEKLFF
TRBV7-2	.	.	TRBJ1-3	TGTGCCAGCAGCTTAGGAGGGGGGGAAAACACCATATATTTT	CASSLGGGENTIYF
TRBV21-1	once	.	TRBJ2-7	TGTGCCAGCAGCAAAAGAGGACTAGCGGGGGGAACCATCTCCTACGAGCAGTACTTC	CASSKRGLAGGTISYEQYF
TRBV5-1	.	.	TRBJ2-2	TGCGCCAGCAGCTTGTCGGTGAACACCGGGGAGCTGTTTTTT	CASSLSVNTGELFF
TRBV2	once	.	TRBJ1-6	TGTGCCAGCGGCGTACAGGGAGAGTATAATTCACCCCTCCACTTT	CASGVQGEYNSPLHF
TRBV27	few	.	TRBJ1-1	TGTGCCAGCAGTTTACTCTGGCGGGGATCCGGCACTGAAGCTTTCTTT	CASSLLWRGSGTEAFF
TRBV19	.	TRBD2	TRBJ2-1	TGTGCCAGTAGTGGACTAGCGGGGGGGTTCACCTACAATGAGCAGTTCTTC	CASSGLAGGFTYNEQFF
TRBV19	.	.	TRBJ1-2	TGTGCCAGTAGTATGGCAGGGGCAGGTGTTGGCTACACCTTC	CASSMAGAGVGYTF
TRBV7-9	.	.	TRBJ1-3	TGTGCCAGCAGCTTTGCGGGGCTAAGAGCTGGAAACACCATATATTTT	CASSFAGLRAGNTIYF
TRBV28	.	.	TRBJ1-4	TGTGCCAGCAGTTCGGGTTATAAGAGAGGTGAAAAACTGTTTTTT	CASSSGYKRGEKLFF
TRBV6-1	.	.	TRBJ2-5	TGTGCCAGCAGCTGGGGCAGGGCCCAGACCCAGTACTTC	CASSWGRAQTQYF
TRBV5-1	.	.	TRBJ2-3	TGCGCCAGCAGCTTGTGGAGGGGTGGGCGCACAGATACGCAGTATTTT	CASSLWRGGRTDTQYF
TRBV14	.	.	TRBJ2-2	TGTGCCAGCAGCGCAAGTAGGGGGACCGGGGAGCTGTTTTTT	CASSASRGTGELFF
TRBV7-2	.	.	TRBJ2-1	TGTGCCAGCAGCTTCCAGGGGATACCCTACAATGAGCAGTTCTTC	CASSFQGIPYNEQFF
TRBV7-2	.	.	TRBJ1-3	TGTGCCAGCAGCTATACTGCAACTGGAAACACCATATATTTT	CASSYTATGNTIYF
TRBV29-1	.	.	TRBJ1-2	TGCAGCGTCCGACACGGCTATGGCTACACCTTC	CSVRHGYGYTF
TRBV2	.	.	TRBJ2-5	TGTGCCAGCAGAGGTAACGGGTACCAAGAGACCCAGTACTTC	CASRGNGYQETQYF
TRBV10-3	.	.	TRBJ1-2	TGTGCCATCAGTGAGTCAGGCGAGGATTCCCACTATGGCTACACCTTC	CAISESGEDSHYGYTF
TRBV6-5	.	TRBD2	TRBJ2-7	TGTGCCAGCAGTTCGACTAGCGTCCACGAGCAGTACTTC	CASSSTSVHEQYF
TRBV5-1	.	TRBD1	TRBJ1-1	TGCGCCAGCAGCTTAAGAATGACAGGGTCGGACACTGAAGCTTTCTTT	CASSLRMTGSDTEAFF
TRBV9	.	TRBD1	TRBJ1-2	TGTGCCAGCAGCGTAGCCACAGGGGACTATGGCTACACCTTC	CASSVATGDYGYTF
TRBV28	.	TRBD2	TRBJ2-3	TGTGCCAGCAGTTCAATACCCCAGACTAGCGGGAGGGCCTCAGATACGCAGTATTTT	CASSSIPQTSGRASDTQYF
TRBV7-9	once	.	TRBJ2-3	TGTGCCAGCACCCCTGGGCAGTCTAGCACAGATACGCAGTATTTT	CASTPGQSSTDTQYF